These T cell receptor beta chains were read from a single sample in a study of blood T cell repertoires in COVID-19. Clones were sequenced by immunoSEQ multiplex PCR, and TCRdb holds only the in-frame ones, with some missing. The data contain 150,000 to 200,000 clones, around 92% of them singletons. The sequencing sample was made of peripheral blood. Source of these receptors: a man under 40 with COVID-19, enrolled during active disease. Both conserved end residues are part of each CDR3. The order of the fields is V gene, J gene, D gene, CDR3 protein, CDR3 DNA. The D gene is left open where the match is weak.

V: TRBV6-5; J: TRBJ1-1; D: TRBD1; CDR3: CASSYPGTGVTFF; DNA: TGTGCCAGCAGTTATCCCGGCACAGGGGTAACTTTCTTT
V: TRBV27; J: TRBJ2-2; D: NA; CDR3: CASSGAYTGELFF; DNA: TGTGCCAGCAGTGGGGCCTACACCGGGGAGCTGTTTTTT
V: TRBV18; J: TRBJ2-1; D: TRBD2; CDR3: CASSPGLAGHNEQFF; DNA: TGTGCCAGCTCACCGGGACTAGCGGGGCACAATGAGCAGTTCTTC
V: TRBV30; J: TRBJ1-1; D: TRBD1; CDR3: CAFDRGFNTEAFF; DNA: TGTGCCTTCGACAGGGGATTTAACACTGAAGCTTTCTTT
V: TRBV24-1; J: TRBJ2-1; D: TRBD2; CDR3: CATSESGLAGEDEQFF; DNA: TGTGCCACCAGTGAATCGGGACTAGCGGGAGAGGATGAGCAGTTCTTC
V: TRBV28; J: TRBJ2-4; D: NA; CDR3: CASSSDRLAKNIQYF; DNA: TGTGCCAGCAGTTCAGACAGGCTAGCCAAAAACATTCAGTACTTC
V: TRBV19; J: TRBJ1-2; D: NA; CDR3: CASSASRTENGYTF; DNA: TGTGCCAGTAGTGCTTCCCGGACAGAAAATGGCTACACCTTC
V: TRBV19; J: TRBJ1-2; D: TRBD1; CDR3: CASRQGSFWYTF; DNA: TGTGCCAGTCGACAGGGCTCGTTTTGGTACACCTTC
V: TRBV10-2; J: TRBJ1-6; D: NA; CDR3: CASIGGTALNSPLHF; DNA: TGCGCCAGCATCGGGGGGACGGCCTTGAATTCACCCCTCCACTTT
V: TRBV20-1; J: TRBJ2-7; D: NA; CDR3: CSARDSYEQYF; DNA: TGCAGTGCTAGAGATAGTTACGAGCAGTACTTC
V: TRBV18; J: TRBJ2-7; D: NA; CDR3: CASSPQTLGLVNSSTYEQYF; DNA: TGTGCCAGCTCACCACAGACCCTGGGTCTAGTCAATAGCAGCACCTACGAGCAGTACTTC
V: TRBV12-3/TRBV12-4; J: TRBJ1-2; D: NA; CDR3: CASSLGRVLGYTF; DNA: TGTGCCAGCAGTCTCGGGAGGGTACTTGGCTACACCTTC
V: TRBV24-1; J: TRBJ2-1; D: NA; CDR3: CATSEARGSLNEQFF; DNA: TGTGCCACCAGTGAAGCGCGGGGCAGCCTGAATGAGCAGTTCTTC
V: TRBV6-5; J: TRBJ1-5; D: NA; CDR3: CASSYSWRDNQPQHF; DNA: TGTGCCAGCAGTTACTCATGGAGGGACAATCAGCCCCAGCATTTT
V: TRBV9; J: TRBJ2-7; D: NA; CDR3: CASSLAGQSYEQYF; DNA: TGTGCCAGCAGCCTGGCGGGGCAGTCCTACGAGCAGTACTTC
V: TRBV6-2/TRBV6-3; J: TRBJ2-7; D: NA; CDR3: CASSYGRANEQYF; DNA: TGTGCCAGCAGTTACGGCAGGGCCAACGAGCAGTACTTC
V: TRBV9; J: TRBJ1-4; D: NA; CDR3: CASSAREAFNEKLFF; DNA: TGTGCCAGCAGCGCCCGGGAAGCATTTAATGAAAAACTGTTTTTT
V: TRBV7-2; J: TRBJ1-3; D: NA; CDR3: CASRGVFSGFGGNTIYF; DNA: TGTGCCAGCCGGGGGGTGTTTTCCGGGTTCGGAGGAAACACCATATATTTT
V: TRBV4-3; J: TRBJ1-5; D: NA; CDR3: CASSQDTGEGNQPQHF; DNA: TGCGCCAGCAGCCAAGATACGGGGGAAGGCAATCAGCCCCAGCATTTT
V: TRBV24-1; J: TRBJ1-1; D: NA; CDR3: CATRGRGKEIEAFF; DNA: TGTGCCACCAGGGGGAGGGGGAAGGAGATTGAAGCTTTCTTT